The 20 T cell receptor beta chains below come from one sample, sequenced in a study of shared clonotypes between healthy human individuals. Assay used: immunoSEQ multiplex PCR; TCRdb lists only in-frame clones, some missing. The table shows 2.3 million or so clones, with approximately 95% occurring only once. The sequencing input was naive CD4+ T cells from PBMCs. Documented subset: CD45RA+ positively selected. Every receptor here comes from a man between 18 and 29 years old in good health. Some clones in this sample may be carry-over from other donors' samples.

This chain connects TRBV30 to TRBJ2-6, with 8 bases lining up with TRBD1. The J segment lost 0 bases and the V segment lost 2 bases, leaving 6 bases of the junction unmatched. The CDR3 consists of 17 residues. Germline CDR1 GTSNPN, CDR2 SVGIG (reference sequence). For the CDR3, the DNA is TGTGCCTGGAGTAGGGACAGGCTGAGCTCTGGGGCCAACGTCCTGACTTTC. Amino acids: CAWSRDRLSSGANVLTF.

V gene TRBV6-1 combines with J gene TRBJ2-7, with TRBD1 matching 9 bases. V shed 5 bases and J 6 bases; nucleotides not matched to a gene: 8. CDR3 length: 14 amino acids. The germline V gene has CDR1 MNHNS and CDR2 SASEGT. CDR3 sequence (DNA): TGTGCCAGCAGTCGGGACAGGGTATCCAGCGAGCAGTACTTC. Encoded protein: CASSRDRVSSEQYF.

V gene TRBV2 combines with J gene TRBJ2-5; 7 bases map to TRBD2. This CDR3 has 13 residues. Losses at the gene ends were 7 bases for V and 6 bases for J; bases not matched to a gene: 8. Germline V gene sequence: CDR1 SNHLY, CDR2 FYNNEI. This chain's CDR3 is CASIREVDKTQYF. Written as DNA, the CDR3 is TGTGCCAGCATACGGGAGGTCGATAAGACCCAGTACTTC.

J is TRBJ1-1 and V is TRBV27, with D uncertain. Germline V gene data show CDR1 as MNHEY and CDR2 as SMNVEV (reference sequence). The CDR3 is 14 residues long. The V end was cut by 1 base, the J end by 1 base, with 7 bases between. CDR3 bases: TGTGCCAGCAGTTTATACATAGGGAACACTGAAGCTTTCTTT. It translates to CASSLYIGNTEAFF.

The genes are TRBV5-4 and TRBJ1-1, with 8 positions matching TRBD1. Unmatched junction bases numbered 11, after V lost 4 bases and J lost 0 bases. Germline CDR1 is SGHNT and CDR2 is YYREEE (reference sequence). The CDR3 covers 17 residues. In DNA, the CDR3 is TGTGCCAGCAGCACGGGACAGGTGGGGGTCGTGAACACTGAAGCTTTCTTT. Translation gives CASSTGQVGVVNTEAFF.

This chain uses TRBV13 with TRBJ2-7, with unresolved D. The germline V gene has CDR1 PRHDT and CDR2 FYEKMQ (reference sequence). V dropped 4 bases and J dropped 6 bases, with 7 bases sitting between them. The CDR3 runs 11 residues. The CDR3 nucleotides are TGTGCCAGCAGCTCGGATGGCGAGCAGTACTTC. Its translation is CASSSDGEQYF.

This rearrangement joins TRBV7-9 to TRBJ2-7; D remains unclear. CDR3 size: 15 residues. Trimming cost V 2 bases and J 7 bases, with 18 bases left between them. Per germline, CDR1 SEHNR and CDR2 FQNEAQ (reference sequence). CDR3 bases: TGTGCCAGCAGCTTAAAGGCAGCCCCCCTCGGGGAGCAGTACTTC. It encodes CASSLKAAPLGEQYF.

This chain joins TRBV5-1 and TRBJ2-3; 7 bases line up with TRBD2. With V trimmed by 2 bases and J by 5 bases, 11 bases remained unmatched. The CDR3 is made up of 16 amino acids. Germline V CDR1 and CDR2: SGHRS, YFSETQ. CDR3 nucleotide sequence: TGCGCCAGCAGCTTCGTGGGAGGGCCCTCGGGAGATACGCAGTATTTT. Protein: CASSFVGGPSGDTQYF.

The J gene is TRBJ2-1, the V gene TRBV14; 9 positions agree with TRBD2. This CDR3 spans 16 amino acids. The germline gives CDR1 SGHDN, CDR2 FVKESK. The junction had 5 bases not matched to a gene; V was cut back by 3 bases and J by 2 bases. Written as DNA, the CDR3 is TGTGCCAGCAGCCATTTAGCGGGAGAGGCCTACAATGAGCAGTTCTTC. This sequence encodes CASSHLAGEAYNEQFF.

The count of this clone is one. This chain joins TRBV2 and TRBJ2-2; 8 nucleotides match TRBD1. This CDR3 is built from 15 residues. CDR1 SNHLY and CDR2 FYNNEI come from the germline V gene. V lost 5 bases to trimming and J lost 4 bases; unmatched junction nucleotides: 6. In DNA, the CDR3 is TGTGCCAGCAGTCCGACAGGGGCCCCCACCGGGGAGCTGTTTTTT. Translation: CASSPTGAPTGELFF.

The chain is built from TRBV11-2 and TRBJ1-1, with 12 nucleotides matching TRBD1. Germline V gene sequence: CDR1 SGHAT, CDR2 FQNNGV. V lost 3 bases to trimming and J lost 3 bases; unmatched junction nucleotides: 2. This CDR3 spans 15 amino acids. The CDR3 DNA is TGTGCCAGCAGCTTCGGGACAGGGGGCTACACTGAAGCTTTCTTT. Translating it yields CASSFGTGGYTEAFF.

J is TRBJ1-5 and V is TRBV6-5; possible D gene TRBD1, 5 bases. Trimming pared 7 bases from V and 2 bases from J, leaving 15 bases between. Germline values: CDR1 MNHEY, CDR2 SVGAGI. The CDR3 spans 15 residues. CDR3 bases: TGTGCCAGCACCCGTATCGGGGGAGGCAATCAGCCCCAGCATTTT. Translated: CASTRIGGGNQPQHF.

The chain combines TRBV4-3 with TRBJ1-2; D remains unclear. Germline V gene sequence: CDR1 LGHNA, CDR2 YSLEER. The germline V and J ends were trimmed by 4 bases and 7 bases, with 19 bases remaining between them. This CDR3 has 15 residues. The CDR3 bases are TGCGCCAGCAGCCCCTCCTTCGGGGAGTCTTTTGGCTACACCTTC. Its protein product is CASSPSFGESFGYTF.

The CDR3 sequence is CASSSPRTGYGYTF. In nucleotides, the CDR3 is TGTGCCAGCAGTTCCCCAAGGACAGGCTATGGCTACACCTTC. The chain combines TRBV6-5 with TRBJ1-2; 7 bases line up with TRBD1. CDR1 is MNHEY, CDR2 SVGAGI, per germline. The CDR3 is made up of 14 amino acids. V lost 4 bases to trimming and J lost 4 bases; unmatched junction nucleotides: 6.

This rearrangement joins TRBV30 to TRBJ2-3; TRBD2 aligns across 9 bases. The CDR3 spans 16 residues. V shed 1 base, J shed 5 bases, and the junction held 10 bases outside the gene matches. Germline V gene sequence: CDR1 GTSNPN, CDR2 SVGIG (reference sequence). CDR3 amino acids: CAWSGGSGSPRDTQYF. The CDR3 DNA follows: TGTGCCTGGAGTGGGGGTAGCGGGAGCCCCAGAGATACGCAGTATTTT. The full variable domain, its missing parts supplied by reference TRBV30 and TRBJ2-3, is SQTIHQWPATLVQPVGSPLSLECTVEGTSNPNLYWYRQAAGRGLQLLFYSVGIGQISSEVPQNLSASRPQDRQFILSSKKLLLSDSGFYLCAWSGGSGSPRDTQYFGPGTRLTVL.

V and J are TRBV27 and TRBJ2-1, with D maybe TRBD2 (5 bases). V lost 6 bases to trimming and J lost 4 bases, with 25 bases between them. Germline lookup yields CDR1 MNHEY and CDR2 SMNVEV (reference sequence). The CDR3 extends over 18 amino acids. The CDR3 reads CASRKMKVTGWAYNEQFF. In nucleotides, the CDR3 is TGTGCCAGCAGAAAAATGAAGGTTACGGGGTGGGCTTACAATGAGCAGTTCTTC.

The V and J genes are TRBV5-1 and TRBJ2-7, with 9 bases identical to TRBD1. J was trimmed by 6 bases and V by 0 bases; bases with no gene match: 4. This CDR3 has 14 residues. CDR1 is SGHRS and CDR2 is YFSETQ in the germline V gene. In DNA form, the CDR3 reads TGCGCCAGCAGCTTGGGGACAGGGGTCTCCGAGCAGTACTTC. Protein sequence: CASSLGTGVSEQYF.

This chain connects TRBV6-1 to TRBJ2-3, with D possibly matching TRBD1 (6 bases). CDR1 is MNHNS, CDR2 SASEGT, per germline. V lost 7 bases to trimming and J lost 2 bases, with 16 bases between them. This CDR3 has 15 residues. This chain's CDR3 is CASKTDSTPTDTQYF. CDR3 nucleotides: TGTGCCAGCAAGACGGACAGCACGCCCACAGATACGCAGTATTTT.

A single count supports this clone. The chain uses TRBV2 and TRBJ1-1; a weak D match, TRBD1 (5 bases). This CDR3 is built from 13 residues. The V end lost 5 bases, the J end lost 5 bases, and 12 bases lay between the germline ends. The germline gives CDR1 SNHLY, CDR2 FYNNEI. The DNA for the CDR3 is TGTGCCAGCAGTTCGGGACTCCCGACTGAAGCTTTCTTT. As protein: CASSSGLPTEAFF.

This chain links TRBV5-1 with TRBJ1-3, with TRBD1 matching 7 bases. The CDR3 extends over 16 amino acids. V lost 3 bases and J lost 2; bases outside the gene matches: 8. Germline V lookup: CDR1 SGHRS, CDR2 YFSETQ. The CDR3 coding sequence is TGCGCCAGCAGCTCCCAAGACAGGGAAGCTGGAAACACCATATATTTT. Its protein product is CASSSQDREAGNTIYF.